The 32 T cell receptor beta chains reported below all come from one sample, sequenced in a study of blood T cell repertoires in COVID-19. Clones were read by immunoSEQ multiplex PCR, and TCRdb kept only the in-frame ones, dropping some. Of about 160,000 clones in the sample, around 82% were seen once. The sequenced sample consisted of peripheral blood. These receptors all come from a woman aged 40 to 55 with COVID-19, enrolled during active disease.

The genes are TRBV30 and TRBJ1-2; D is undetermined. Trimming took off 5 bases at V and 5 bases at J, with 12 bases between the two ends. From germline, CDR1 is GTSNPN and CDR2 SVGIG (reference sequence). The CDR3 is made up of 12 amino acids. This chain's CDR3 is CAWDSRNYGYTF. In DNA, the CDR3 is TGTGCCTGGGACTCGAGGAATTATGGCTACACCTTC.

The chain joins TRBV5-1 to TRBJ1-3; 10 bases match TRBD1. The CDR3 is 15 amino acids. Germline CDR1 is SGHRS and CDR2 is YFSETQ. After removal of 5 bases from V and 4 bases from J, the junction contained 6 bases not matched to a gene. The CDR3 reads CASRRDRGRGNTIYF. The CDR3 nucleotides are TGCGCCAGCAGACGTGACAGGGGGCGAGGAAACACCATATATTTT.

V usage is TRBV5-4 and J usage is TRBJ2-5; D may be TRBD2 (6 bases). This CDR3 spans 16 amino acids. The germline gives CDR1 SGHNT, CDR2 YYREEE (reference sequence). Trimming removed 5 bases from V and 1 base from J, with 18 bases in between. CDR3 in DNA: TGTGCCAGCAGGTTTTGGAGGGGTGCAGTCCAAGAGACCCAGTACTTC. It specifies CASRFWRGAVQETQYF.

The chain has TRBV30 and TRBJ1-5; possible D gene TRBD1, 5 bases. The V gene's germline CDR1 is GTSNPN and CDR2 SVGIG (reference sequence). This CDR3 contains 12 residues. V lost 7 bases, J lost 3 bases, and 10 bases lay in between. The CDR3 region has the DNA TGTGCCTACAGGACAAACAATCAGCCCCAGCATTTT. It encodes CAYRTNNQPQHF.

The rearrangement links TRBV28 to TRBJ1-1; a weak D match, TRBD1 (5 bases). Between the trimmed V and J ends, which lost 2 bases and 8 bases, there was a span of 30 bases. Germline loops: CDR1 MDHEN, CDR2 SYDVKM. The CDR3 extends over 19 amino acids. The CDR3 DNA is TGTGCCAGCAGTTTACTACCTGTCATTTCTGGGCAAGGGGCTCTAGAAGCTTTCTTT. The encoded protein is CASSLLPVISGQGALEAFF.

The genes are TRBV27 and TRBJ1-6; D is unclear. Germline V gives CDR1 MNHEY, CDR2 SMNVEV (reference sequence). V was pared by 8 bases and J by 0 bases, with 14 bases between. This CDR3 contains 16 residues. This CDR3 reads CASRLRQSSYNSPLHF. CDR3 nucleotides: TGTGCCAGCCGATTGAGGCAGAGCTCCTATAATTCACCCCTCCACTTT.

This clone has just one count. The CDR3 DNA follows: TGTGCCAGCAGTTTGTCTAGCGGGGCCTACGAGCAGTACTTC. Translation: CASSLSSGAYEQYF. The chain joins TRBV28 to TRBJ2-7; 9 bases are a match to TRBD2. CDR1 and CDR2 (germline): MDHEN, SYDVKM. The CDR3 length is 14 residues. The V gene end was trimmed by 3 bases and the J gene end by 2 bases; junction bases not matched to a gene: 2.

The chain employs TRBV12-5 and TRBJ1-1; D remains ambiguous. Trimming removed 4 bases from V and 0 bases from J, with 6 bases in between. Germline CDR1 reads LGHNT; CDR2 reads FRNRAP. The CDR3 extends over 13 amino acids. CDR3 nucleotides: TGTGCTAGTGGTTCAGGCATGAACACTGAAGCTTTCTTT. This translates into CASGSGMNTEAFF.

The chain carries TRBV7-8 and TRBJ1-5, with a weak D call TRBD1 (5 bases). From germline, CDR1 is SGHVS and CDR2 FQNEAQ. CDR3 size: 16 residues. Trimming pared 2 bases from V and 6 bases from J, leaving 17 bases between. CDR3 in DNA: TGTGCCAGCAGCTTATCGGGACTCAACGACCGTCAGCCCCAGCATTTT. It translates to CASSLSGLNDRQPQHF.

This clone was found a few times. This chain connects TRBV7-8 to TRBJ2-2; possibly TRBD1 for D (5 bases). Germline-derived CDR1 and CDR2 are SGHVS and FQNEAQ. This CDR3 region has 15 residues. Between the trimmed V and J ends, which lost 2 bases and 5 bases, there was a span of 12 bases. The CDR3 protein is CASSLTPQGTGELFF. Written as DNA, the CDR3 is TGTGCCAGCAGCTTAACACCGCAGGGAACCGGGGAGCTGTTTTTT.

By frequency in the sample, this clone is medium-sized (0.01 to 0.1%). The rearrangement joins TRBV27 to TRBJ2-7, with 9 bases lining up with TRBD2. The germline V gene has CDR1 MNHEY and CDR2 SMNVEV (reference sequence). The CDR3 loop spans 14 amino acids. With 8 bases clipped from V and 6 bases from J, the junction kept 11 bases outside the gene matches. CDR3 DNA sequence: TGTGCCAGCGCGGCGGGAGGGCCGGTGGCCGAGCAGTACTTC. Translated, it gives CASAAGGPVAEQYF.

The CDR3 region has the DNA TGTGCCAGCAGCTTACTGGCTAGCGGTGCAGATACGCAGTATTTT. Translating it yields CASSLLASGADTQYF. This chain joins TRBV7-9 and TRBJ2-3; 7 nucleotides line up with TRBD2. Germline V gives CDR1 SEHNR, CDR2 FQNEAQ (reference sequence). The CDR3 runs 15 residues. V gave up 2 bases and J gave up 4 bases; unmatched junction bases: 6.

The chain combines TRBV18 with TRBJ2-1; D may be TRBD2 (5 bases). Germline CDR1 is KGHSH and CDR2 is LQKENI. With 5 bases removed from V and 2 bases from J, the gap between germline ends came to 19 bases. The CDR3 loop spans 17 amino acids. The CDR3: CASSFKSGTLAYNEQFF. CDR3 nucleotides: TGTGCCAGCTCATTCAAAAGCGGAACCCTTGCCTACAATGAGCAGTTCTTC.

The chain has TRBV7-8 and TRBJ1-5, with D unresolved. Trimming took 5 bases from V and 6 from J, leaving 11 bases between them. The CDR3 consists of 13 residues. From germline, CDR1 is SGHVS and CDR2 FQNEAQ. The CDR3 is CASSGPDIQPQHF. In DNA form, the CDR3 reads TGTGCCAGCAGCGGGCCCGATATTCAGCCCCAGCATTTT.

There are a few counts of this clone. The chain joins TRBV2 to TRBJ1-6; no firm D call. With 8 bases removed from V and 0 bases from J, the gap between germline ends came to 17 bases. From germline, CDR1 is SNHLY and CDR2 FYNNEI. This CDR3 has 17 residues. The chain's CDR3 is CASQLPHLSSYNSPLHF. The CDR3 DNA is TGTGCCAGCCAATTGCCCCATCTGAGCTCCTATAATTCACCCCTCCACTTT.

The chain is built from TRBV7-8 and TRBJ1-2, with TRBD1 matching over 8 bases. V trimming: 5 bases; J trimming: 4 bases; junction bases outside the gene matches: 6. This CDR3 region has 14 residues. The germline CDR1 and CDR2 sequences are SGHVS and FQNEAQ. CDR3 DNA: TGTGCCAGCAGCACGACAGGGGCCGTCTATGGCTACACCTTC. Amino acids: CASSTTGAVYGYTF.

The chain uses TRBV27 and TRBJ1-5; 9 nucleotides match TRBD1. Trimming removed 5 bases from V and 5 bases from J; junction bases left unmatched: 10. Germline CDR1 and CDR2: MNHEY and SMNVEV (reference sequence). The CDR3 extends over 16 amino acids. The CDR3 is CASSPWTGVVYQPQHF. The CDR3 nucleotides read TGTGCCAGCAGTCCGTGGACAGGGGTTGTTTATCAGCCCCAGCATTTT.

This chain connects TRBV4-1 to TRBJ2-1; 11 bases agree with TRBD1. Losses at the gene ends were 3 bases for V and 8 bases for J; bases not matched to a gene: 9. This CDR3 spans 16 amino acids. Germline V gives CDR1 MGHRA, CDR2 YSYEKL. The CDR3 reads CASSHPPDRGQDEQFF. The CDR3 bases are TGCGCCAGCAGCCACCCCCCGGACAGGGGGCAGGATGAGCAGTTCTTC.

The CDR3: CASSAIVGGETQYF. Here the CDR3 DNA reads TGTGCCAGCAGCGCCATTGTGGGGGGAGAGACCCAGTACTTC. This sequence joins TRBV6-5 and TRBJ2-5; D is perhaps TRBD2 (6 bases). There are 14 residues in the CDR3. Germline-derived CDR1 and CDR2 are MNHEY and SVGAGI. V shed 6 bases and J shed 4 bases, with 15 bases lying between them.

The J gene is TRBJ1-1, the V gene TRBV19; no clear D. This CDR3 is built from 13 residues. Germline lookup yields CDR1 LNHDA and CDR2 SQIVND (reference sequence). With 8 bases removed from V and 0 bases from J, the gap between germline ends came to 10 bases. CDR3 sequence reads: CASREGLNTEAFF. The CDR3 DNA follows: TGTGCCAGTCGGGAGGGCCTGAACACTGAAGCTTTCTTT.

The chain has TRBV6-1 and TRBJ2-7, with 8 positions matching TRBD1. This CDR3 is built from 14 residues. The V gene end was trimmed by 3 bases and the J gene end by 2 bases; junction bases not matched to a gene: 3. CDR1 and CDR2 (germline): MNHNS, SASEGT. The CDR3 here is CASSDTGGPYEQYV. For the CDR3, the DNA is TGTGCCAGCAGTGATACAGGGGGGCCCTACGAGCAGTACGTC.

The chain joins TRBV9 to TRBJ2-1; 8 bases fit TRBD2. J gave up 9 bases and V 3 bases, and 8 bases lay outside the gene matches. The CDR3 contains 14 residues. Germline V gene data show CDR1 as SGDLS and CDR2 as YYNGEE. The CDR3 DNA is TGTGCCAGCAGCGCGGGGGGGCTAGTTCCTGAGCAGTTCTTC. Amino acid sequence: CASSAGGLVPEQFF.

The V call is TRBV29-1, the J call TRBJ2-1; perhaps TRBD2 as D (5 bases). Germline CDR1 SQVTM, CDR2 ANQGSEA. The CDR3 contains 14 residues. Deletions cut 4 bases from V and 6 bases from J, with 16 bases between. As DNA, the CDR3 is TGCAGCGTTGCCGGCGGGCGAGAGAGCAATGAGCAGTTCTTC. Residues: CSVAGGRESNEQFF.

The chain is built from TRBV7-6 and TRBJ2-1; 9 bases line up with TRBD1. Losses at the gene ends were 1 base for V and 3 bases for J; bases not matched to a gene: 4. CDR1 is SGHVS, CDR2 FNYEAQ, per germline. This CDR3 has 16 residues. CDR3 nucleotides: TGTGCCAGCAGCTTAGAAGGGACAGGGAGCTACAATGAGCAGTTCTTC. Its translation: CASSLEGTGSYNEQFF.

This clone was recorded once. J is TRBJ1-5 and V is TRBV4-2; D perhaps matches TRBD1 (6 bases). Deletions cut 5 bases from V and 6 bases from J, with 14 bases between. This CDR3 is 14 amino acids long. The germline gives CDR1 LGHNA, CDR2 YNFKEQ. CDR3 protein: CASSEADSSQPQHF. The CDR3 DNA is TGTGCCAGCAGCGAAGCGGACAGTAGTCAGCCCCAGCATTTT.

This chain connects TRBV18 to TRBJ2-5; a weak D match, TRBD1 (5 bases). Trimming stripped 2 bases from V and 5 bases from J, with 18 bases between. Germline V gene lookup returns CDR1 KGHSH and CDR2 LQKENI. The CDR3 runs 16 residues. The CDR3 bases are TGTGCCAGCTCACCAGTTGTTTCTGGGGCCCTGGAGACCCAGTACTTC. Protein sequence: CASSPVVSGALETQYF.

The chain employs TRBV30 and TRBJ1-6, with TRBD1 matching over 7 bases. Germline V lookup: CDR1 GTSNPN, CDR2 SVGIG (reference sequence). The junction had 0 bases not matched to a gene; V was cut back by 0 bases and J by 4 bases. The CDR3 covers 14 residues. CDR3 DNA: TGTGCCTGGAGTGTGGGACAGTATAATTCACCCCTCCACTTT. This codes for CAWSVGQYNSPLHF.

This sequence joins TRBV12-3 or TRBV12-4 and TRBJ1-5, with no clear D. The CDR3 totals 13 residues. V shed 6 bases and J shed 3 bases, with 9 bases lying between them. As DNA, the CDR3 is TGTGCCAGCAGACTAGGATTCAATCAGCCCCAGCATTTT. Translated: CASRLGFNQPQHF.

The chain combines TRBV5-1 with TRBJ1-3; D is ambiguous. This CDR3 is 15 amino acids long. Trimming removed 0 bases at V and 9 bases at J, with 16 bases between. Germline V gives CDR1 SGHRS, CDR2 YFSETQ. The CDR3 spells CASSLAQVPGSTIYF. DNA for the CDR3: TGCGCCAGCAGCTTGGCCCAGGTACCGGGGAGCACCATATATTTT.

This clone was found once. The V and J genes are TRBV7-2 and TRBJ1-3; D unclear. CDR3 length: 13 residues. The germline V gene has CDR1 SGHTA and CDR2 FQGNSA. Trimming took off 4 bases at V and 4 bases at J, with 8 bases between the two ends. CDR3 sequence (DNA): TGTGCCAGCAGCTCTCAGACAGGAAACACCATATATTTT. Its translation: CASSSQTGNTIYF.

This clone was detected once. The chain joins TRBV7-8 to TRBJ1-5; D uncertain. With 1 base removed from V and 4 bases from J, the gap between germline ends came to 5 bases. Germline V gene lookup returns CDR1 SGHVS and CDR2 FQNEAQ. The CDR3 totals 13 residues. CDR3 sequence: CASSLELNQPQHF. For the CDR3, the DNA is TGTGCCAGCAGCTTAGAACTAAATCAGCCCCAGCATTTT.

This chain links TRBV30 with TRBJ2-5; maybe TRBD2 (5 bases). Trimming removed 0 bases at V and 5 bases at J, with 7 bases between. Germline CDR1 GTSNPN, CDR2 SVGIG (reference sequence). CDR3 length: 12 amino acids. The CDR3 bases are TGTGCCTGGAGTGTACTAGGGGAGACCCAGTACTTC. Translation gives CAWSVLGETQYF.